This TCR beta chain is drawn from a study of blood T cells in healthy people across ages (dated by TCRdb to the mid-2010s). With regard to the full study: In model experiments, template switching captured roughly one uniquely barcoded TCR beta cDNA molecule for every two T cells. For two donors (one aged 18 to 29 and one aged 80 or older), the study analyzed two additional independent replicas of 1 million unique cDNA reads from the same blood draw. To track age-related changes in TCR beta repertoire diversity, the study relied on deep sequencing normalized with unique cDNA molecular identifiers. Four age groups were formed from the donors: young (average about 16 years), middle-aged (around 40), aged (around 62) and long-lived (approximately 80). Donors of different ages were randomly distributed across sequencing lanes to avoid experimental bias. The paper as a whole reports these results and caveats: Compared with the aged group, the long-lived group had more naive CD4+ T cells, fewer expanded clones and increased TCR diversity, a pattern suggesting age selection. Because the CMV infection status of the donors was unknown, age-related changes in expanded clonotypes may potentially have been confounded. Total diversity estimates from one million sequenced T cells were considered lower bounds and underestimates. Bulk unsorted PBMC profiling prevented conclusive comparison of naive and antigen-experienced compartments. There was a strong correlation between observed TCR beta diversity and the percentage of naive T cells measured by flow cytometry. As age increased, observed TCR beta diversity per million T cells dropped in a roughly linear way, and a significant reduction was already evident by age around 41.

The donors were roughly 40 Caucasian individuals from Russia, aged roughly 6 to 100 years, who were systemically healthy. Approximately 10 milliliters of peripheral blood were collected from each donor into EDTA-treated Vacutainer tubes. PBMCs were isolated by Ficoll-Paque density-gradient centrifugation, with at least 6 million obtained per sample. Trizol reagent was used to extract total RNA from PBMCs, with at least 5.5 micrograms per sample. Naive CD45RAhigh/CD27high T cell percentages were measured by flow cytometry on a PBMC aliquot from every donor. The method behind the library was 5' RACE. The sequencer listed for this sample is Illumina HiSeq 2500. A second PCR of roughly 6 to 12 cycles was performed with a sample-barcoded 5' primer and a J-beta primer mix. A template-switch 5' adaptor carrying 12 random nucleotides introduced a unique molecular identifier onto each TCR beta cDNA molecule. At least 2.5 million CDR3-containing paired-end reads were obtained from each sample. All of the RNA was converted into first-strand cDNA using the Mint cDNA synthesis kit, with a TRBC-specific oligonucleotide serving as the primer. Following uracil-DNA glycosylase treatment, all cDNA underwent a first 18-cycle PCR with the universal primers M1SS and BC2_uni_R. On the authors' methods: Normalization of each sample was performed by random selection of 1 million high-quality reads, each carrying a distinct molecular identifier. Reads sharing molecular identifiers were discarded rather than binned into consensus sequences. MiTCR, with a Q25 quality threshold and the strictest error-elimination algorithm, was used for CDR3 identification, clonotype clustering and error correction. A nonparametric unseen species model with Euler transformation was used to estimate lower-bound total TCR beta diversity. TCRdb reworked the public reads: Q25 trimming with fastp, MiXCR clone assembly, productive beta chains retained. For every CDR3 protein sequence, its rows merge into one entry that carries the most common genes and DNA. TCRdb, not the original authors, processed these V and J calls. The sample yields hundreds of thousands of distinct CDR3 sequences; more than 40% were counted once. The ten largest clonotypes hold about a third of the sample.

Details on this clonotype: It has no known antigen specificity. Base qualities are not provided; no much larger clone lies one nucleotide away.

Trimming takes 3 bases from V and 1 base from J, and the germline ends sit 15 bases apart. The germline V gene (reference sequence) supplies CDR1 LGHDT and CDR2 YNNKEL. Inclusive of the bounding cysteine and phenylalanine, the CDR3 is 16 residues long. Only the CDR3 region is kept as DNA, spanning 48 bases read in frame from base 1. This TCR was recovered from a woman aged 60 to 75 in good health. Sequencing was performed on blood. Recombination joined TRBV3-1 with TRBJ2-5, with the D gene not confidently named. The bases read TGTGCCAGCAGCCAGGCCACACTATATTCCCAAGAGACCCAGTACTTC. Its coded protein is CASSQATLYSQETQYF.